This note documents a single TCR beta chain sequence. Original handling: By means of reference gene primer amplification, nucleated cell counts were estimated. Produced via immunoSEQ multiplex PCR; TCRdb's table is partial and in-frame only. That table gives V, J and clone size, and the DNA gave D and trimming. The repertoire has approximately 210,000 clones, roughly 78% of them found once; the top ten carry roughly 12%. The CDR3 loop spans 14 amino acids. Trimming stripped 2 bases from V and 3 bases from J, with 8 bases between. The V gene's germline CDR1 is MNHEY and CDR2 SVGEGT. This record comes from a study of blood T cell repertoires in COVID-19. Overall study: Researchers got acute and convalescent COVID-19 samples from the United States, Italy and Spain.

V gene TRBV6-2 or TRBV6-3 combines with J gene TRBJ2-1, with D tentatively TRBD1 (5 bases). What was sequenced was peripheral blood. The TCR sequence derives from a woman aged 35 to 49 with acute or convalescent COVID-19. The CDR3: CASSYRGNYNEQFF. CDR3 in DNA: TGTGCCAGCAGTTACAGGGGAAACTACAATGAGCAGTTCTTC.